The rows below give T cell receptor beta chains drawn from one sample of a study of blood T cell repertoires in COVID-19. TCRdb's table, derived via immunoSEQ multiplex PCR, lists solely in-frame clones and lacks some. The repertoire consists of about 210,000 clones, with around 80% occurring once and the leading ten covering about 12%. Material: peripheral blood. All receptors come from a woman in her 40s with acute or convalescent COVID-19. Each CDR3 is given without its conserved first and last residue. D genes are given only for firm matches. Not all rows give a size; the values are once, few, many and, for expanded clones, a class.

abundance	v_gene	j_gene	d_gene	CDR3aa
NA	TRBV11-3	TRBJ2-3	NA	ASSLGQGADTQY
NA	TRBV6-6	TRBJ2-1	NA	ASKTGTANEQF
NA	TRBV19	TRBJ1-1	NA	ASSTLRVNTEAF
NA	TRBV24-1	TRBJ2-5	NA	ATSDLPGQGTQETQY
many	TRBV5-1	TRBJ2-7	NA	ASSPLAGLEQY
NA	TRBV19	TRBJ2-1	TRBD1	ASSPRPTGGGYNEQF
NA	TRBV7-2	TRBJ2-7	TRBD1	ASSPSTGQGRGQY
NA	TRBV6-5	TRBJ2-5	NA	ASRRGLGETQY
NA	TRBV27	TRBJ1-2	TRBD1	ASSSPRTGQLGYT
NA	TRBV11-3	TRBJ2-2	NA	ASSLVGAGLNTGELF
NA	TRBV30	TRBJ2-3	NA	AWSGGQVASTDTQY
NA	TRBV19	TRBJ1-6	TRBD1	ASSIEGTGISPLH
NA	TRBV6-5	TRBJ2-5	TRBD1	ASRAGQGRETQY
NA	TRBV6-6	TRBJ1-5	TRBD1	ASSSQGGQPQH
NA	TRBV25-1	TRBJ2-1	NA	ATTSQIKLF
many	TRBV7-2	TRBJ2-2	TRBD2	ASSSGLAGATGELF
few	TRBV6-1	TRBJ1-4	TRBD1	ASSDNRGLGNEKLF
NA	TRBV7-2	TRBJ1-1	NA	ASSLYGVGNTEAF
once	TRBV19	TRBJ2-1	TRBD2	ASSMVWTSNEQF
few	TRBV12-5	TRBJ2-1	NA	ASGSLEQF
NA	TRBV5-5	TRBJ1-6	TRBD1	ASSIMTGTGSSPLH
NA	TRBV15	TRBJ1-6	TRBD1	ATSRGGQNSPLH
NA	TRBV30	TRBJ2-1	NA	AWSVGSGDNEQF
NA	TRBV6-6	TRBJ1-2	TRBD1	ASSQAGQGHYGYT
NA	TRBV2	TRBJ1-1	TRBD1	ASSEQGQENTEAF
NA	TRBV19	TRBJ2-5	TRBD2	ASSTQGLAEETQY
NA	TRBV7-8	TRBJ1-1	NA	ASSLGRATEAF
NA	TRBV5-1	TRBJ1-2	NA	ASSFGGLGQGGYT
NA	TRBV24-1	TRBJ2-1	TRBD2	ATSETTSGRTNEQF
NA	TRBV5-6	TRBJ1-2	NA	ASSFVDKLNYGYT
few	TRBV6-5	TRBJ1-5	TRBD1	ASSLTGINNQPQH
once	TRBV11-2	TRBJ2-3	NA	ASSAVEQTRTDTQY
few	TRBV27	TRBJ2-1	NA	ASSRDTSFYNEQF
NA	TRBV24-1	TRBJ1-2	NA	ATSDNTGRSYGYT
NA	TRBV28	TRBJ2-1	TRBD2	ASSSHSGVRSYNEQF
few	TRBV10-3	TRBJ1-2	NA	AIRDPGTPNYGYT
NA	TRBV9	TRBJ1-6	TRBD1	AKGQGRSPLH
NA	TRBV6-1	TRBJ1-5	NA	ASREQRHSSNQPQH
NA	TRBV11-2	TRBJ2-3	NA	ASSQRNTGLADTQY
NA	TRBV30	TRBJ1-6	NA	AWSVLPESSYNSPLH
once	TRBV20-1	TRBJ2-5	NA	SASTRGAVKETQY
NA	TRBV5-1	TRBJ2-1	TRBD2	ASSLSGGEQF
NA	TRBV4-2	TRBJ1-2	NA	ASSQDSRYGYT
NA	TRBV5-1	TRBJ2-7	NA	ASSVGQSEQY
NA	TRBV27	TRBJ1-2	NA	ASSLSSQTGRGYGYT
NA	TRBV5-6	TRBJ2-7	TRBD1	ASSTGTGGYEQY
few	TRBV5-4	TRBJ1-5	NA	ASSSDGLPDQPQH
NA	TRBV2	TRBJ1-1	NA	ASSERGTTVAF
NA	TRBV3-1/TRBV3-2	TRBJ2-1	TRBD2	ASSLSWTSGREANEQF
NA	TRBV3-1/TRBV3-2	TRBJ2-2	NA	ASSHERSDTGELF
NA	TRBV15	TRBJ1-1	NA	ATRPRTENTEAF
NA	TRBV4-1	TRBJ2-4	NA	ASSFRSNIQY
NA	TRBV2	TRBJ2-5	TRBD1	ASSEAGGQGARETQY
NA	TRBV7-3	TRBJ2-7	TRBD1	ASSLSDRDRGLSYEQY
NA	TRBV20-1	TRBJ2-5	TRBD2	SASPFSGKVIETQY
NA	TRBV20-1	TRBJ2-7	TRBD1	SANDPGQWAYEQY
NA	TRBV2	TRBJ1-1	NA	ASREWGLGLNTEAF
NA	TRBV5-6	TRBJ2-1	NA	ASSFFGQAGEQF